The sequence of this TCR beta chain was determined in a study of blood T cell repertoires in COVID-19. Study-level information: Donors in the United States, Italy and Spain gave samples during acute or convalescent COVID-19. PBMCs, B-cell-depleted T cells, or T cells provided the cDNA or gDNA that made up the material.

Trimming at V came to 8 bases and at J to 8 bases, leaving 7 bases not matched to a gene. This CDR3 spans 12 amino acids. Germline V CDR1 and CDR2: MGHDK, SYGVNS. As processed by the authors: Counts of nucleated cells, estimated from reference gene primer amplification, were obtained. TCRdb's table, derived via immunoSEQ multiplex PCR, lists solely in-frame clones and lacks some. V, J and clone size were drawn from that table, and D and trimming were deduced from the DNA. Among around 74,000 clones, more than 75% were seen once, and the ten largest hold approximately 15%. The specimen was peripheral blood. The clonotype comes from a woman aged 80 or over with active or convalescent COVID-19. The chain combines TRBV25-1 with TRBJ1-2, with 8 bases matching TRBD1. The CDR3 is CASGTGAGGYTF. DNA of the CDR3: TGTGCCAGCGGGACAGGCGCAGGGGGCTACACCTTC.